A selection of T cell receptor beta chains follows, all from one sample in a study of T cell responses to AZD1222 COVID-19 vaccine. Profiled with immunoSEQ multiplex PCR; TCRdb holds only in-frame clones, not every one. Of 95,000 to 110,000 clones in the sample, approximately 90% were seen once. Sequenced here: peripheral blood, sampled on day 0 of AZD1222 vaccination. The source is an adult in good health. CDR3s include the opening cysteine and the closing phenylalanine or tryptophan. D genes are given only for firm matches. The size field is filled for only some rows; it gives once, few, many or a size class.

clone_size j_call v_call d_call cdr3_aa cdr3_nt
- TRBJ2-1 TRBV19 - CASSISQGSYNEQFF TGTGCCAGTAGTATATCACAGGGCTCCTACAATGAGCAGTTCTTC
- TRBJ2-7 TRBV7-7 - CASSLDGLNEQYF TGTGCCAGCAGCTTAGATGGGCTTAACGAGCAGTACTTC
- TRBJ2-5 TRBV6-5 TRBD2 CASSTSGSDETQYF TGTGCCAGCAGCACTAGCGGGAGTGATGAGACCCAGTACTTC
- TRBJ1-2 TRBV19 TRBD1 CASSLSLGVSQGARYGYTF TGTGCCAGTAGTCTATCCCTGGGGGTCTCACAGGGGGCTCGTTATGGCTACACCTTC
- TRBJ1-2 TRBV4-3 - CASSLDGNYGYTF TGCGCCAGCAGCCTTGACGGAAACTATGGCTACACCTTC
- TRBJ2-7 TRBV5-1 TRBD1 CASSSARRGQGTYEQYF TGCGCCAGCAGCTCGGCGAGACGAGGACAGGGGACCTACGAGCAGTACTTC
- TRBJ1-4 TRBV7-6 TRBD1 CASSARSGTGNEKLFF TGTGCCAGCAGCGCGCGCTCCGGGACAGGGAATGAAAAACTGTTTTTT
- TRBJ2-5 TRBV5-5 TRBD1 CASSFTRGSLETQYF TGTGCCAGCAGCTTCACCAGGGGGTCCCTAGAGACCCAGTACTTC
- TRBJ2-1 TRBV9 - CASSAGFLAYNEQFF TGTGCCAGCAGCGCCGGATTTCTGGCTTACAATGAGCAGTTCTTC
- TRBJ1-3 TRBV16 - CASSQRTISSGNTIYF TGTGCCAGCAGCCAAAGGACAATATCCTCGGGAAACACCATATATTTT
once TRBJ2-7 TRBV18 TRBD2 CASSPQREGEQYF TGTGCCAGCTCACCACAGCGGGAGGGCGAGCAGTACTTC
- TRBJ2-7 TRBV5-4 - CASSPGPGSSYEQYF TGTGCCAGCAGCCCAGGTCCAGGGAGCTCCTACGAGCAGTACTTC
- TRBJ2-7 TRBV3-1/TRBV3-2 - CASSQEELATGEQYF TGTGCCAGCAGCCAGGAAGAACTCGCCACCGGCGAGCAGTACTTC
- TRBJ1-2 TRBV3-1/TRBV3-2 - CASSQGSAGTNYGYTF TGTGCCAGCAGCCAAGGAAGTGCAGGGACTAACTATGGCTACACCTTC
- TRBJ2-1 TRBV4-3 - CASSQAGLPREQFF TGCGCCAGCAGCCAAGCGGGACTCCCGCGGGAGCAGTTCTTC
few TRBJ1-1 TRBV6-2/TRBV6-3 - CASSYGVVAEAFF TGTGCCAGCAGTTACGGCGTAGTGGCTGAAGCTTTCTTT
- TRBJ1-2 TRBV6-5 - CASSYRQGGGYTF TGTGCCAGCAGTTACCGGCAGGGTGGCGGCTACACCTTC
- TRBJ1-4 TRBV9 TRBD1 CASSASGTGGYEKLFF TGTGCCAGCAGCGCCTCCGGGACAGGGGGCTATGAAAAACTGTTTTTT
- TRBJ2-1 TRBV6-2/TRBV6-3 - CASSRTRVSGIEQFF TGTGCCAGCAGTAGAACCCGGGTAAGCGGAATTGAGCAGTTCTTC
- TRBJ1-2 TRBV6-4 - CASSATGTYGYTF TGTGCCAGCAGTGCTACCGGGACCTATGGCTACACCTTC
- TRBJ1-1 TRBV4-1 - CASSQVFTGTLNTEAFF TGCGCCAGCAGCCAAGTTTTCACAGGGACATTGAACACTGAAGCTTTCTTT
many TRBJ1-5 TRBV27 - CASSLGGGQPQHF TGTGCCAGCAGTTTAGGGGGAGGTCAGCCCCAGCATTTT
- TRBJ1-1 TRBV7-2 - CASSPFNTEAFF TGTGCCAGCAGCCCCTTTAACACTGAAGCTTTCTTT
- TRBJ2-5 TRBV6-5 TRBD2 CASTVSGGAGETQYF TGTGCCAGCACCGTTAGCGGGGGGGCCGGCGAGACCCAGTACTTC
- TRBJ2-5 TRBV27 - CASSPGFPIYF TGTGCCAGCAGCCCCGGCTTCCCTATATACTTC
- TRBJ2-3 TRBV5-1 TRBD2 CASSLGLAGEADTQYF TGCGCCAGCAGCTTAGGACTAGCGGGGGAGGCAGATACGCAGTATTTT
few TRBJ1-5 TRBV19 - CASSIDHQPQHF TGTGCCAGTAGTATAGATCATCAGCCCCAGCATTTT
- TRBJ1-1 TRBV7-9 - CASSLEVFLGDTEAFF TGTGCCAGCAGCTTAGAGGTTTTCCTGGGGGACACTGAAGCTTTCTTT
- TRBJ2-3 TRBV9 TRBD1 CASSVQQGADTDTQYF TGTGCCAGCAGCGTGCAACAGGGGGCTGACACAGATACGCAGTATTTT
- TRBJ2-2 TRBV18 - CASSPKQDTGELFF TGTGCCAGCTCACCAAAACAGGACACCGGGGAGCTGTTTTTT
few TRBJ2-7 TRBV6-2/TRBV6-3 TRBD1 CASSYAYRGNYEQYF TGTGCCAGCAGTTACGCCTACAGGGGAAACTACGAGCAGTACTTC
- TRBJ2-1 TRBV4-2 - CASSHPGTNHNEQFF TGTGCCAGCAGCCATCCCGGGACAAACCACAATGAGCAGTTCTTC
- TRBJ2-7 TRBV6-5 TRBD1 CASSYSGDRGGWGQYF TGTGCCAGCAGTTACTCAGGGGACAGGGGTGGATGGGGGCAGTACTTC
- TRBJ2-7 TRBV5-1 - CASSLQPGTIYEQYF TGCGCCAGCAGCTTACAACCCGGGACCATCTACGAGCAGTACTTC
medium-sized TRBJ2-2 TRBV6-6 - CASSSGGSNTGELFF TGTGCCAGCAGTTCTGGGGGGTCGAACACCGGGGAGCTGTTTTTT
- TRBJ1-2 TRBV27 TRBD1 CASSFSGQGKGSSGYTF TGTGCCAGCAGTTTTTCGGGACAGGGGAAGGGGTCAAGCGGCTACACCTTC
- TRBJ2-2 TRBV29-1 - CSVEVSNTGELFF TGCAGCGTTGAAGTATCGAACACCGGGGAGCTGTTTTTT
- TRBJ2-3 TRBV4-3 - CASSQDPGWDITDTQYF TGCGCCAGCAGCCAAGATCCGGGATGGGACATCACAGATACGCAGTATTTT